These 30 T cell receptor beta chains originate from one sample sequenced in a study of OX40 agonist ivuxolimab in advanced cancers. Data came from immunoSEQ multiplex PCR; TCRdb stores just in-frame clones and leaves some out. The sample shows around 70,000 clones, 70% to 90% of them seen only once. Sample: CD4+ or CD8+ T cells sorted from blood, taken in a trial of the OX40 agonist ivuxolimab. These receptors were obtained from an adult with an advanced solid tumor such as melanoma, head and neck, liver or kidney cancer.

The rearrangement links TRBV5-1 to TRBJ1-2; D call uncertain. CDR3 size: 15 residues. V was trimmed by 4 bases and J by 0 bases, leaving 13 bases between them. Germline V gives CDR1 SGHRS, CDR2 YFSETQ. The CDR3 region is CASSPGSESNYGYTF. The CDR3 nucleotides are TGCGCCAGCAGCCCTGGGTCAGAATCTAACTATGGCTACACCTTC.

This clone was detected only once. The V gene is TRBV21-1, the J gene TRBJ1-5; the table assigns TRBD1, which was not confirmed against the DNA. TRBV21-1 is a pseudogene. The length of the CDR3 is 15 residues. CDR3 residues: CASSKDRPSNQPQHF. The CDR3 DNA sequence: TGTGCCAGCAGCAAAGACAGACCTAGCAATCAGCCCCAGCATTTT.

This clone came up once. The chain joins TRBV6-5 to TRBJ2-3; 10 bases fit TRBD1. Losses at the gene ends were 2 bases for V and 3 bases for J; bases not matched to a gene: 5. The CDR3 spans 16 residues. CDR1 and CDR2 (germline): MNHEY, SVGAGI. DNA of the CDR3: TGTGCCAGCAGTTACGGGGGACAGGGGTTAACAGATACGCAGTATTTT. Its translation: CASSYGGQGLTDTQYF.

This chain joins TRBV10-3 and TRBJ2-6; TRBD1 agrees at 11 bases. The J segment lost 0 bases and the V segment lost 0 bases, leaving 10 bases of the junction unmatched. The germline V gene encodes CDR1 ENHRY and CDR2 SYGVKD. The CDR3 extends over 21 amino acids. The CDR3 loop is CAISESPGQGALRSGANVLTF. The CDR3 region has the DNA TGTGCCATCAGTGAGTCCCCAGGACAGGGGGCGCTTCGCTCTGGGGCCAACGTCCTGACTTTC.

The CDR3 spells CASSGGPPLDTQYF. In nucleotides, the CDR3 is TGTGCCAGCAGTGGGGGGCCCCCCCTAGATACGCAGTATTTT. This chain links TRBV28 with TRBJ2-3; either TRBD1 or TRBD2 may supply D (6 bases each). Trimming stripped 5 bases from V and 5 bases from J, with 14 bases between. CDR1 MDHEN and CDR2 SYDVKM come from the germline V gene. The CDR3 spans 14 residues.

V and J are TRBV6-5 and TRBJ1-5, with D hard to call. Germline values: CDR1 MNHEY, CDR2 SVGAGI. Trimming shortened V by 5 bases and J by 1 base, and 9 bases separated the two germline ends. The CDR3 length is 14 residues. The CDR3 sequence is CASSVLGSNQPQHF. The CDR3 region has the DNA TGTGCCAGCAGTGTTCTGGGAAGCAATCAGCCCCAGCATTTT.

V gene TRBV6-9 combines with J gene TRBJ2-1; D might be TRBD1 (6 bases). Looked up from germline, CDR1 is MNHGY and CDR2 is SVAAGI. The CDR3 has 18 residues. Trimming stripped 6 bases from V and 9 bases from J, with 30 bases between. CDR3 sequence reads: CASSDGQLHGTTRGEQFF. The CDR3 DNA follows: TGTGCCAGCAGCGATGGACAGTTACATGGGACAACCCGTGGTGAGCAGTTCTTC.

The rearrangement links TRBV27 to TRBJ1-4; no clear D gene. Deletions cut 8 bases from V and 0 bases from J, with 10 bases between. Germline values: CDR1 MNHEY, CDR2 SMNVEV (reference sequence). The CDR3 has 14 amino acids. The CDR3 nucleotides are TGTGCCAGCGGTAGGGCCTCAACTAATGAAAAACTGTTTTTT. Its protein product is CASGRASTNEKLFF. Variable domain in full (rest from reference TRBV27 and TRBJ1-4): EAQVTQNPRYLITVTGKKLTVTCSQNMNHEYMSWYRQDPGLGLRQIYYSMNVEVTDKGDVPEGYKVSRKEKRNFPLILESPSPNQTSLYFCASGRASTNEKLFFGSGTQLSVL.

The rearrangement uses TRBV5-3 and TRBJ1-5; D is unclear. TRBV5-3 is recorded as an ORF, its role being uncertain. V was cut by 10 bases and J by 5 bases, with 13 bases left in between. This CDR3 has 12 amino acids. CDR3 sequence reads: CAVPRVDQPQHF. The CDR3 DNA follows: TGTGCCGTTCCAAGGGTTGATCAGCCCCAGCATTTT.

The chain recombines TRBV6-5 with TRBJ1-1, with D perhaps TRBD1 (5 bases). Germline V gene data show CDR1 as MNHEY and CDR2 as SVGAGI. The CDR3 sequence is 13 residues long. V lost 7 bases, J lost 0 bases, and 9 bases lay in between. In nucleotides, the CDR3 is TGTGCCAGCAACCGACAGTTGAACACTGAAGCTTTCTTT. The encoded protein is CASNRQLNTEAFF.

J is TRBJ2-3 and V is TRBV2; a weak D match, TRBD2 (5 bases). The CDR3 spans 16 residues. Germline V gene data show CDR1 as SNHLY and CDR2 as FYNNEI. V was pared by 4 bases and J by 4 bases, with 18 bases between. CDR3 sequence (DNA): TGTGCCAGCAGTGCTCCGCTAGTGAGGGTACCAGATACGCAGTATTTT. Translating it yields CASSAPLVRVPDTQYF.

CDR3 nucleotide sequence: TGCGCCAGCAGCCGAGGGCAGGGCGGTGGCTACACCTTC. It encodes CASSRGQGGGYTF. The chain combines TRBV5-1 with TRBJ1-2; D may be TRBD1 (5 bases). The CDR3 spans 13 residues. The germline CDR1 and CDR2 sequences are SGHRS and YFSETQ. V gave up 4 bases and J gave up 7 bases, with 14 bases separating them.

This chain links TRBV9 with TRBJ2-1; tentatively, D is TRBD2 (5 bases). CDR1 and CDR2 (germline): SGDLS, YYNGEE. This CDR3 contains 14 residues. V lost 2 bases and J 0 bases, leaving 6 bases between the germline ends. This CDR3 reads CASSVTSSYNEQFF. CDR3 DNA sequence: TGTGCCAGCAGCGTTACTAGCTCCTACAATGAGCAGTTCTTC.

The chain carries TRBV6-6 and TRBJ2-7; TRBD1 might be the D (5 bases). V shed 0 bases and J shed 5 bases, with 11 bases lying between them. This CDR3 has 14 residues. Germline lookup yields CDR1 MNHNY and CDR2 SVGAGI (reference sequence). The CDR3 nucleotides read TGTGCCAGCAGTTACTCTTGGGGCACAAACGAGCAGTACTTC. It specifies CASSYSWGTNEQYF.

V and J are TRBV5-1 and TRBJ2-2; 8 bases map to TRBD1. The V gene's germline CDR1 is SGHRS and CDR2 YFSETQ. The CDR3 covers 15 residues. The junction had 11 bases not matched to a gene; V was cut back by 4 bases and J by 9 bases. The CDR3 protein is CASSADRGDARELFF. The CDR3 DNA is TGCGCCAGCAGCGCCGACAGGGGTGATGCCCGGGAGCTGTTTTTT. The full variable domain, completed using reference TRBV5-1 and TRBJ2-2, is KAGVTQTPRYLIKTRGQQVTLSCSPISGHRSVSWYQQTPGQGLQFLFEYFSETQRNKGNFPGRFSGRQFSNSRSEMNVSTLELGDSALYLCASSADRGDARELFFGEGSRLTVL.

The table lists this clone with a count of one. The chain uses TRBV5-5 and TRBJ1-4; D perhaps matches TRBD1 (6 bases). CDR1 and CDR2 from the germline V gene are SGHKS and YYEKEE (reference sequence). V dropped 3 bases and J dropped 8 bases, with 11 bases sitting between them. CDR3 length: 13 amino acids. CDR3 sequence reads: CASSSGVGEKLFF. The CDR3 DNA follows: TGTGCCAGCAGCTCAGGGGTTGGGGAAAAACTGTTTTTT.

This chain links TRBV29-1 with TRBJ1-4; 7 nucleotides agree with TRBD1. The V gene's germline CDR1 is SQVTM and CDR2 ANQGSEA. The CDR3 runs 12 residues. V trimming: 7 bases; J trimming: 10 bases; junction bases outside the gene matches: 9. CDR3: CSAGTEFRKLFF. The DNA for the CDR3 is TGCAGCGCCGGGACAGAATTTAGAAAACTGTTTTTT.

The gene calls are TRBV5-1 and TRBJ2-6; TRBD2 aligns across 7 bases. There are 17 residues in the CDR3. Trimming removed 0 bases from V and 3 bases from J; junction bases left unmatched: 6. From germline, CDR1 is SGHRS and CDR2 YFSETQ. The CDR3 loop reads CASSLAGGLGGANVLTF. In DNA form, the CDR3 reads TGCGCCAGCAGCTTGGCCGGAGGACTAGGTGGGGCCAACGTCCTGACTTTC. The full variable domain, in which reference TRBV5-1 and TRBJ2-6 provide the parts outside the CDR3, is KAGVTQTPRYLIKTRGQQVTLSCSPISGHRSVSWYQQTPGQGLQFLFEYFSETQRNKGNFPGRFSGRQFSNSRSEMNVSTLELGDSALYLCASSLAGGLGGANVLTFGAGSRLTVL.

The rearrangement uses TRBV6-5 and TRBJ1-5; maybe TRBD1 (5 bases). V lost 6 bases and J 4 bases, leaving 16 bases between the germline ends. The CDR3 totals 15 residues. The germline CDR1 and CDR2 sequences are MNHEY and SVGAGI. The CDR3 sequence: CASSPGGRENQPQHF. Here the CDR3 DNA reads TGTGCCAGCAGCCCCGGCGGCAGGGAAAATCAGCCCCAGCATTTT.

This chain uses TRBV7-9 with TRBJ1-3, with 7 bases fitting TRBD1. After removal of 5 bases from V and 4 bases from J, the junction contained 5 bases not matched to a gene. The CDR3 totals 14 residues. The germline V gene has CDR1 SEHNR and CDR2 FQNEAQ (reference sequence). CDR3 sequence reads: CASSHPDRGNTIYF. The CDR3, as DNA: TGTGCCAGCAGCCACCCGGACAGGGGAAACACCATATATTTT.

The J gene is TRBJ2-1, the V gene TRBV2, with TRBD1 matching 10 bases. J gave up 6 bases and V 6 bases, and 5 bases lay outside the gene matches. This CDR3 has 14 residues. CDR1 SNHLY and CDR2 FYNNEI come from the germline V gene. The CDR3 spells CASRWTGGTNEQFF. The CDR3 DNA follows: TGTGCCAGCAGATGGACAGGGGGGACCAATGAGCAGTTCTTC. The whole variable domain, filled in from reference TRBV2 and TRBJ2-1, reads EPEVTQTPSHQVTQMGQEVILRCVPISNHLYFYWYRQILGQKVEFLVSFYNNEISEKSEIFDDQFSVERPDGSNFTLKIRSTKLEDSAMYFCASRWTGGTNEQFFGPGTRLTVL.

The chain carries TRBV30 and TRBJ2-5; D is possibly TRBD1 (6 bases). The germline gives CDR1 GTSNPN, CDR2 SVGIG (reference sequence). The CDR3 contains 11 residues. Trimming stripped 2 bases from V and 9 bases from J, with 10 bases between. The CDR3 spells CAWSSPGAQYF. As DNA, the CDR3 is TGTGCCTGGAGTTCTCCAGGGGCCCAGTACTTC.

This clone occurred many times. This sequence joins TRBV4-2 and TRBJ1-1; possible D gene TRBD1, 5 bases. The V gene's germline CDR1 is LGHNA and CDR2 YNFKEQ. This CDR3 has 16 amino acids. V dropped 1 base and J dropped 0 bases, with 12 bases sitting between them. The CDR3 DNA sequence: TGTGCCAGCAGCCAAGGGTCGACGGGGGTGAACACTGAAGCTTTCTTT. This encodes CASSQGSTGVNTEAFF.

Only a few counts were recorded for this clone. This CDR3 reads CASSVAVNTEAFF. CDR3 DNA: TGTGCCAGCAGCGTAGCCGTTAACACTGAAGCTTTCTTT. The chain has TRBV9 and TRBJ1-1; D uncertain. The length of the CDR3 is 13 residues. The V gene's germline CDR1 is SGDLS and CDR2 YYNGEE. V lost 0 bases, J lost 2 bases, and 5 bases lay in between.

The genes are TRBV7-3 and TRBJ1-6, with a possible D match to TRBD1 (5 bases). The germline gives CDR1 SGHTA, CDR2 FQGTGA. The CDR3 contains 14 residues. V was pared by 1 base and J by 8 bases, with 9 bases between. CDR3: CASSLRGGDSPLHF. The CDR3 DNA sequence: TGTGCCAGCAGCTTAAGAGGAGGGGATTCACCCCTCCACTTT.

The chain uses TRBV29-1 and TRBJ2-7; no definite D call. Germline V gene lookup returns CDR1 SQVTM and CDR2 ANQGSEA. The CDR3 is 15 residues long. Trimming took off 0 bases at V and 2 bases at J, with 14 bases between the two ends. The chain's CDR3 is CSVEDPRSPTYEQYF. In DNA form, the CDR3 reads TGCAGCGTTGAAGATCCGAGGTCCCCGACCTACGAGCAGTACTTC.

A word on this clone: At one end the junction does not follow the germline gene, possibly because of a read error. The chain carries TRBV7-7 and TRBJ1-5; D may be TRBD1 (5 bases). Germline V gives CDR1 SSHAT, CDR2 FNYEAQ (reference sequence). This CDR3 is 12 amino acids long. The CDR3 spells CASSPSGHGQHF. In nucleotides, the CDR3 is TGTGCTAGCAGCCCTTCGGGGCATGGTCAGCATTTT.

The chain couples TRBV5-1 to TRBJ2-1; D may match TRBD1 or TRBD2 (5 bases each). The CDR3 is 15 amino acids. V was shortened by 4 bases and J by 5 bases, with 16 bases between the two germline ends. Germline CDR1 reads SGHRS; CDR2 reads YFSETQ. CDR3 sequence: CASSVGTRLDNEQFF. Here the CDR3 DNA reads TGCGCCAGCAGCGTGGGGACGAGGCTCGACAATGAGCAGTTCTTC.

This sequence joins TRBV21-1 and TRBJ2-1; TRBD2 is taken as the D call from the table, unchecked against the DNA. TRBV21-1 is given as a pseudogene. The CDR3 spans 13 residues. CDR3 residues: CASSNREGHEQFF. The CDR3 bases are TGTGCCAGCAGCAATAGGGAGGGACATGAGCAGTTCTTC.

In nucleotides, the CDR3 is TGTGCCAGCACCTGGGGGGCAGGGGGAGCTGAAGCTTTCTTT. This translates into CASTWGAGGAEAFF. The chain joins TRBV6-1 to TRBJ1-1; 7 nucleotides align to TRBD1. Looked up from germline, CDR1 is MNHNS and CDR2 is SASEGT. CDR3 length: 14 amino acids. Trimming at V came to 7 bases and at J to 6 bases, leaving 11 bases not matched to a gene.